Shown below are 5 T cell receptor beta chains from a single sample sequenced in a study of blood T cell repertoires in COVID-19. Measured with immunoSEQ multiplex PCR; TCRdb has only the in-frame clones, and not every one. The data show about 210,000 clones, almost 85% seen once. Input material: peripheral blood. The receptors were sampled from a woman aged 70-85 years with COVID-19, enrolled during active disease.

This chain uses TRBV2 with TRBJ2-7; D uncertain. This CDR3 is built from 13 residues. Germline lookup yields CDR1 SNHLY and CDR2 FYNNEI. Trimming left V 1 base short and J 3 bases short, with 7 bases between. CDR3 in amino acids: CASSEGHVYEQYF. The DNA of the CDR3 is TGTGCCAGCAGTGAAGGACATGTCTACGAGCAGTACTTC.

In this sample, this clone turned up a few times. The CDR3 protein is CASSQDPRAGTEAFF. CDR3 nucleotides: TGCGCCAGCAGCCAAGATCCGAGGGCAGGCACTGAAGCTTTCTTT. This chain uses TRBV4-3 with TRBJ1-1; no reliable D call. There are 15 residues in the CDR3. The V end was cut by 0 bases, the J end by 4 bases, with 12 bases between. Germline CDR1 reads LGHNA; CDR2 reads YSLEER.

The chain couples TRBV19 to TRBJ2-7, with TRBD1 matching 10 bases. Losses at the gene ends were 3 bases for V and 6 bases for J; bases not matched to a gene: 2. The CDR3 contains 13 residues. Germline CDR1 LNHDA, CDR2 SQIVND (reference sequence). In nucleotides, the CDR3 is TGTGCCAGTAGTATGGGGACAGGGGCCGAGCAGTACTTC. It codes for CASSMGTGAEQYF.

This clone appeared a few times. This rearrangement joins TRBV27 to TRBJ1-5; 11 bases align to TRBD1. The CDR3 extends over 14 amino acids. Germline CDR1 and CDR2: MNHEY and SMNVEV (reference sequence). V gave up 6 bases and J gave up 7 bases; unmatched junction bases: 5. CDR3 nucleotides: TGTGCCAGCAGCAGGACAGGGGGCCGACAGCCCCAGCATTTT. Translated, it gives CASSRTGGRQPQHF.

The chain is built from TRBV5-1 and TRBJ2-5; tentatively, D is TRBD1 (7 bases). This CDR3 contains 17 residues. CDR1 is SGHRS and CDR2 is YFSETQ in the germline V gene. With 0 bases removed from V and 2 bases from J, the gap between germline ends came to 17 bases. The CDR3 loop is CASSLDARQGGQETQYF. The CDR3 DNA sequence: TGCGCCAGCAGCTTGGATGCACGACAGGGAGGACAAGAGACCCAGTACTTC.